These 9 T cell receptor beta chains were all obtained from the same sample, sequenced in a study of T-cell reconstitution after alpha-beta-depleted transplantation in children. Library preparation (for TCRbeta) was performed with unique molecular identifiers. TCRdb reanalysed the PCR reads using MiXCR and keeps one entry per CDR3 protein. The repertoire holds approximately 170,000 distinct CDR3 sequences, with 11% as singletons. The sequencing used PBMCs, collected before TCRalphabeta/CD19-depleted stem cell transplant. These receptor sequences come from a boy aged 2-9 years with acute myeloid leukemia, due to receive a stem cell transplant.

This clonotype has ten or more counts. The chain combines TRBV6-5 with TRBJ2-2; D may be TRBD1 (5 bases). In germline, CDR1 is MNHEY, CDR2 SVGAGI. V was shortened by 0 bases and J by 0 bases, with 8 bases between the two germline ends. This CDR3 is 16 amino acids long. The CDR3 region is CASSYSWGANTGELFF. In DNA, the CDR3 is TGTGCCAGCAGTTACTCTTGGGGCGCGAACACCGGGGAGCTGTTTTTT.

This clonotype came up many times. The chain combines TRBV5-1 with TRBJ1-6; 7 bases line up with TRBD1. This CDR3 spans 15 amino acids. V was pared by 4 bases and J by 5 bases, with 6 bases of the junction left unmatched. The V gene's germline CDR1 is SGHRS and CDR2 YFSETQ. DNA of the CDR3: TGCGCCAGCAGCGCAATACAGGGGCATAATTCACCCCTCCACTTT. Amino acids: CASSAIQGHNSPLHF.

The chain links TRBV6-5 to TRBJ1-1, with TRBD1 identical over 9 bases. Germline V gives CDR1 MNHEY, CDR2 SVGAGI. Trimming cost V 4 bases and J 11 bases; bases outside gene matches: 14. CDR3 length: 15 residues. The CDR3 DNA is TGTGCCAGCAGTTTTCGCCGGGACAGGGTTCGGGAGGCTTTCTTT. Its translation is CASSFRRDRVREAFF.

Only a few counts were recorded for this clonotype. The chain recombines TRBV20-1 with TRBJ2-3; 10 bases line up with TRBD2. CDR3 length: 17 residues. Germline lookup yields CDR1 DFQATT and CDR2 SNEGSKA (reference sequence). V dropped 0 bases and J dropped 2; count of bases not matched to a gene: 8. The CDR3 DNA is TGCAGTGCTAGAGATCCCTCAACTAGCGGGATCACAGATACGCAGTATTTT. This translates into CSARDPSTSGITDTQYF.

This clonotype was seen ten or more times. The chain uses TRBV4-1 and TRBJ2-1, with D possibly matching TRBD1 (6 bases). This CDR3 contains 16 residues. From germline, CDR1 is MGHRA and CDR2 YSYEKL. Trimming cost V 3 bases and J 0 bases, with 12 bases left between them. In DNA, the CDR3 is TGCGCCAGCAGCCAGGAAGGGGGTTCCTCCTACAATGAGCAGTTCTTC. Amino acid sequence: CASSQEGGSSYNEQFF.

In its sample, this clonotype was seen many times. V usage is TRBV5-1 and J usage is TRBJ2-1; unclear D gene. This CDR3 has 15 residues. Germline assignment: CDR1 SGHRS and CDR2 YFSETQ. V was cut by 3 bases and J by 6 bases, with 16 bases left in between. CDR3 in DNA: TGCGCCAGCAGCTCGAAAGTACGGCGAGGCAATGAGCAGTTCTTC. This codes for CASSSKVRRGNEQFF.

This clonotype was seen ten or more times. The J gene is TRBJ1-1, the V gene TRBV18; D possibly corresponds to TRBD1 (5 bases). V was shortened by 5 bases and J by 3 bases, with 13 bases between the two germline ends. Germline CDR1 KGHSH, CDR2 LQKENI. The CDR3 runs to 14 residues. The chain's CDR3 is CASSAAGADTEAFF. CDR3 sequence (DNA): TGTGCCAGCTCAGCTGCCGGGGCCGACACTGAAGCTTTCTTT. Using reference TRBV18 and TRBJ1-1 for the parts outside the CDR3, the full variable domain is NAGVMQNPRHLVRRRGQEARLRCSPMKGHSHVYWYRQLPEEGLKFMVYLQKENIIDESGMPKERFSAEFPKEGPSILRIQQVVRGDSAAYFCASSAAGADTEAFFGQGTRLTVV.

CDR3 sequence reads: CAWTRSSYEQYF. The CDR3 nucleotides read TGTGCCTGGACTAGATCAAGCTACGAGCAGTACTTC. The V gene is TRBV30, the J gene TRBJ2-7; D is ambiguous. Germline V gene sequence: CDR1 GTSNPN, CDR2 SVGIG (reference sequence). CDR3 size: 12 residues. V lost 4 bases and J lost 3, with 10 bases in between.

This clonotype was seen at least ten times. This chain uses TRBV20-1 with TRBJ2-3, with a weak D call TRBD1 (5 bases). There are 14 residues in the CDR3. Deletions cut 0 bases from V and 0 bases from J, with 7 bases between. The germline V gene has CDR1 DFQATT and CDR2 SNEGSKA (reference sequence). CDR3 region: CSARDQGSTDTQYF. In DNA form, the CDR3 reads TGCAGTGCTAGAGACCAGGGAAGCACAGATACGCAGTATTTT.